The source of this T cell receptor beta chain is a study of molecular identifiers for immune sequencing clone quantification. Study findings and constraints: Clonotypes surpassing 20 RNA copies contained over 99% of effector molecules, versus under 1% in naive cells.

TCRdb used MiXCR to reprocess the PCR reads, holding one entry per CDR3 protein. The sample has about 640,000 distinct CDR3 sequences, less than 20% seen once; the top ten hold roughly 0.83%. In the sort, naive CD8 T cells were defined as CD8+CD4-CCR7+CD45RA+. Points on this clonotype: Its target is unknown. Sequence at one end of the junction differs from germline and may be a read error.

The CDR3 length is 14 residues. Germline CDR1 is MNHEY and CDR2 is SVGAGI. The chain carries TRBV6-5 and TRBJ1-1; D possibly corresponds to TRBD1 (6 bases). The receptor was isolated from a human donor in good health. Some libraries in this study had Jurkat cell RNA spiked in. Sequenced material: naive CD8+ T cells from blood, with Jurkat cell RNA spiked in. Subset noted: FACS-sorted CD8+CD4-CCR7+CD45RA+ naive T cells. CDR3 coding DNA: TGTGCCAGCAGTTACACACAGGGTGGCACTGAAGCTCTCTTT. Translated, it gives CASSYTQGGTEALF.